This T cell receptor beta chain was captured by sequencing in a study of radiotherapy plus CTLA-4 blockade in lung cancer. Study results and limitations: The best predictor of response was reported to be early blood T cell clone dynamics, with interferon-beta. Tumor-derived TCR clones expanded in blood after radiotherapy plus ipilimumab.

Clones were read by immunoSEQ multiplex PCR, and TCRdb kept only the in-frame ones, dropping some. The data contain 49,000 or so clones, 60% to 80% of them seen just once; the ten biggest clones take up around 8%. A note on this clone: Its antigen is still unknown.

The CDR3 runs 14 residues. Trimming left V 6 bases short and J 6 bases short, with 14 bases between. Germline assignment: CDR1 MNHNS and CDR2 SASEGT. The specimen was peripheral blood, collected from a patient treated with radiotherapy plus ipilimumab. The source is a human donor with non-small cell lung cancer who had stable disease on radiotherapy plus ipilimumab. The chain uses TRBV6-1 and TRBJ2-2; the D gene is possibly TRBD1 (6 bases). CDR3 bases: TGTGCCAGCAGCATTCTACAGGGAGCCGGGGAGCTGTTTTTT. Protein: CASSILQGAGELFF.